These T cell receptor beta chains were read from a single sample in a study of blood T cell repertoires in COVID-19. Here immunoSEQ multiplex PCR was the method, and the copy in TCRdb shows in-frame clones only, minus some. The sample carries 300,000 to 350,000 clones, 80% to 90% recorded once. The sequenced material came from PBMCs or T cells enriched from blood (not recorded which). These receptors were obtained from a man under 40 who had recovered from COVID-19. CDR3s leave out the opening cysteine and the closing phenylalanine or tryptophan. A D gene is named only where the DNA matches it firmly. Clone size is shown for a subset of rows, as once, few, many or a class of expanded clone.

j_call | clone_size | d_call | v_call | cdr3_aa
TRBJ2-7 | once | TRBD1 | TRBV3-1/TRBV3-2 | ASSPQGYEQY
TRBJ1-3 | once | NA | TRBV9 | ASSVVAGKNTIY
TRBJ2-1 | NA | TRBD1 | TRBV10-3 | AIRQDRINEQF
TRBJ1-3 | NA | NA | TRBV5-4 | ASSKGWDSGNTIY
TRBJ1-4 | few | NA | TRBV12-3/TRBV12-4 | ASADEKLF
TRBJ1-2 | once | NA | TRBV30 | AWSVPGNSVGYT
TRBJ1-1 | NA | NA | TRBV5-1 | ASSPLQGDTEAF
TRBJ1-1 | NA | NA | TRBV29-1 | SVREFMSF
TRBJ1-1 | NA | NA | TRBV19 | ASWRIGDLDTEAF
TRBJ2-1 | NA | TRBD2 | TRBV24-1 | ATSDILAGKINEQF
TRBJ1-4 | NA | TRBD1 | TRBV2 | ASSEHSPGTGF
TRBJ1-6 | NA | TRBD1 | TRBV19 | ASGTGRNSYNSPLH
TRBJ2-1 | NA | TRBD1 | TRBV24-1 | ATSDLRPDRGYYNEQF